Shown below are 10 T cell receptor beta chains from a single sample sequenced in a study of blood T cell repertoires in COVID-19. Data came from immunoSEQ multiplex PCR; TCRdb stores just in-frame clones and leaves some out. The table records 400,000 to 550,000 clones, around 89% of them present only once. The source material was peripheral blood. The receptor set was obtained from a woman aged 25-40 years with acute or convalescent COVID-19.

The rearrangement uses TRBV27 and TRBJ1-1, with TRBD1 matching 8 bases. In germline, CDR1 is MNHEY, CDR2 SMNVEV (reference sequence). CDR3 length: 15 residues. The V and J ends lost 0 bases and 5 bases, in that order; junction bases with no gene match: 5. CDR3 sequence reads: CASSLSRTGRTEAFF. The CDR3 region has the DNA TGTGCCAGCAGTTTATCCCGGACAGGGCGAACTGAAGCTTTCTTT.

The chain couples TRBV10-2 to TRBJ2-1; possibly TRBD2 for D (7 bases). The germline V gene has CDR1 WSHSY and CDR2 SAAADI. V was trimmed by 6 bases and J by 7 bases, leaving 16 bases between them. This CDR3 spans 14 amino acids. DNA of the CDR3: TGCGCCAGCAGACCTCTGAGGGGGGGGAATGAGCAGTTCTTC. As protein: CASRPLRGGNEQFF.

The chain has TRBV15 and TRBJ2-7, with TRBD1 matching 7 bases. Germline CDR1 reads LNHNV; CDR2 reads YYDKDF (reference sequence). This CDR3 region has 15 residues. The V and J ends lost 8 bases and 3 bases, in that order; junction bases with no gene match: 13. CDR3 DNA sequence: TGTGCCACCGAACCGGGGACGGGACAGCTCTACGAGCAGTACTTC. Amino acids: CATEPGTGQLYEQYF.

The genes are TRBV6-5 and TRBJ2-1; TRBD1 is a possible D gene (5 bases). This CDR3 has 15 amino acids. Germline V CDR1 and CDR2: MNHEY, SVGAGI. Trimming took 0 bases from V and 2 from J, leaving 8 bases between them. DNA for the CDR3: TGTGCCAGCAGTTACTCGGGGCCGGCCTACAATGAGCAGTTCTTC. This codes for CASSYSGPAYNEQFF.

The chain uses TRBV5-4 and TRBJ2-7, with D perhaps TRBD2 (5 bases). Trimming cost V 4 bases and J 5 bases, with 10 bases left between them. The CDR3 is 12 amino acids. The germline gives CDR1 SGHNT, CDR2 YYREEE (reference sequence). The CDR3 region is CASSRLSDEQYF. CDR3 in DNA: TGTGCCAGCAGCCGCCTTAGCGACGAGCAGTACTTC.

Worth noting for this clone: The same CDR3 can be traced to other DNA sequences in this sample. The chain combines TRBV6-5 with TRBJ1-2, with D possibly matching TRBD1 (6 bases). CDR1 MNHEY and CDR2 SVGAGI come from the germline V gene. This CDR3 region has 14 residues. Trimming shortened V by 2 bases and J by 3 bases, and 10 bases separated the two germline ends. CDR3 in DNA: TGTGCCAGCAGTTACAGTGCAGGGGACTATGGCTACACCTTC. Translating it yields CASSYSAGDYGYTF.

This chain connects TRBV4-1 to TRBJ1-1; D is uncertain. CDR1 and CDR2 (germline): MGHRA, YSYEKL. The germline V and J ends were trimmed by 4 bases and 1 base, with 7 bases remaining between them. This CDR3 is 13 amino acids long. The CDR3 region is CASSPWQNTEAFF. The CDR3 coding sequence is TGCGCCAGCAGCCCCTGGCAGAACACTGAAGCTTTCTTT.

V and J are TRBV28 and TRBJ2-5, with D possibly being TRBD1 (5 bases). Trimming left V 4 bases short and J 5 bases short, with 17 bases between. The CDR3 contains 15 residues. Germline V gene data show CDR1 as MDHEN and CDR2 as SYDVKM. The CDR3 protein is CASSSLSRVQETQYF. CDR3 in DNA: TGTGCCAGCAGTTCCCTTTCCAGGGTTCAGGAGACCCAGTACTTC.

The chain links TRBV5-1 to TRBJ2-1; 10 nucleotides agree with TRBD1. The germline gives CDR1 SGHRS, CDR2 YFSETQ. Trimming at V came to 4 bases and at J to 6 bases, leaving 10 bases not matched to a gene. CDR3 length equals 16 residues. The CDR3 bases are TGCGCCAGCAGCCGGTCCCGGGACAGGGGTTCCAATGAGCAGTTCTTC. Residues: CASSRSRDRGSNEQFF.

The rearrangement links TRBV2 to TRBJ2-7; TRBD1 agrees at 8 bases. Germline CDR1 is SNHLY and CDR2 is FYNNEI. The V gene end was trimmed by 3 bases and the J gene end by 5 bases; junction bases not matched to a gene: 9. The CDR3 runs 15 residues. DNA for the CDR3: TGTGCCAGCAGTGATTTGGACAGGGCTTCCCACGAGCAGTACTTC. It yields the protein CASSDLDRASHEQYF.